The source of this T cell receptor (beta chain) is a study of T cell repertoires in cytomegalovirus infection. General observations from the study: The study found HLA-C-restricted CMV-specific TCR beta clonotypes dominating the ex vivo response.

Germline V lookup: CDR1 MNHNY, CDR2 SVGAGI (reference sequence). The CDR3 totals 16 residues. J lost 7 bases, V lost 0 bases, and 7 bases had no gene match. A single record per CDR3 protein comes from TCRdb applying MiXCR to the reads. The sample has hundreds of thousands of distinct CDR3 sequences, about 33% seen once. This clonotype was recorded a few times. Its antigen is undetermined. Specimen: cultured CD8+ T cells from PBMCs, collected from culture after CMV antigen stimulation. The V gene is TRBV6-6, the J gene TRBJ2-1, with TRBD2 matching over 9 bases. The receptor was derived from a human donor in good health (CMV status not recorded). Some clones in this sample may be carry-over from other donors' samples. CDR3 amino acids: CASSYSGTSLQNEQFF. Here the CDR3 DNA reads TGTGCCAGCAGTTACTCCGGGACTAGCCTACAAAATGAGCAGTTCTTC.